Each of the 11 T cell receptor beta chains below was sequenced from the same sample in a study of blood T cell repertoires in COVID-19. The method was immunoSEQ multiplex PCR; TCRdb's version includes in-frame clones alone and lacks a portion of them. Among hundreds of thousands of clones listed, approximately 90% were seen once. Sequenced sample: PBMCs or T cells enriched from blood (not recorded which). These receptors all stem from a man aged 45-65 years who had been exposed to COVID-19.

V and J are TRBV6-5 and TRBJ1-1; TRBD1 matches 9 bases. The germline CDR1 and CDR2 sequences are MNHEY and SVGAGI. The CDR3 length is 11 residues. The ends lost 8 bases at V and 9 bases at J; junction bases unmatched: 4. The CDR3 nucleotides are TGTGCCAGCTTCGGGACAGGGAAAGCTTTCTTT. Its translation: CASFGTGKAFF.

This chain links TRBV2 with TRBJ1-5; possibly TRBD1 for D (5 bases). The germline gives CDR1 SNHLY, CDR2 FYNNEI. This CDR3 spans 13 amino acids. Trimming left V 7 bases short and J 6 bases short, with 13 bases between. CDR3 sequence (DNA): TGTGCCAGCACTTTCGGGAGGGGTCAGCCCCAGCATTTT. This encodes CASTFGRGQPQHF.

This chain uses TRBV27 with TRBJ2-3; 7 bases are a match to TRBD1. Germline CDR1 is MNHEY and CDR2 is SMNVEV (reference sequence). The CDR3 runs 15 residues. Germline trimming cut 6 bases from V and 3 bases from J; bases unmatched to any gene: 9. The CDR3 DNA reads as TGTGCCAGCAGGGCACAGGGGCATGGGACAGATACGCAGTATTTT. Encoded protein: CASRAQGHGTDTQYF.

This chain joins TRBV19 and TRBJ1-6; D not resolved. The CDR3 loop spans 13 amino acids. Germline V gene lookup returns CDR1 LNHDA and CDR2 SQIVND (reference sequence). V lost 5 bases and J lost 7, with 9 bases in between. CDR3 sequence reads: CASSAGLNSPLHF. The CDR3 coding sequence is TGTGCCAGTAGTGCGGGCTTGAATTCACCCCTCCACTTT. Variable domain in full (rest from reference TRBV19 and TRBJ1-6): DGGITQSPKYLFRKEGQNVTLSCEQNLNHDAMYWYRQDPGQGLRLIYYSQIVNDFQKGDIAEGYSVSREKKESFPLTVTSAQKNPTAFYLCASSAGLNSPLHFGNGTRLTVT.

The chain employs TRBV5-1 and TRBJ2-3; 10 bases fit TRBD1. The V gene end was trimmed by 1 base and the J gene end by 4 bases; junction bases not matched to a gene: 12. CDR3 length: 18 residues. Germline values: CDR1 SGHRS, CDR2 YFSETQ. CDR3 sequence (DNA): TGCGCCAGCAGCTTGATAATTAGGACAGGGGGTAGCGCAGATACGCAGTATTTT. Amino acids: CASSLIIRTGGSADTQYF. The whole variable domain, remainder taken from reference TRBV5-1 and TRBJ2-3, is KAGVTQTPRYLIKTRGQQVTLSCSPISGHRSVSWYQQTPGQGLQFLFEYFSETQRNKGNFPGRFSGRQFSNSRSEMNVSTLELGDSALYLCASSLIIRTGGSADTQYFGPGTRLTVL.

CDR3 DNA sequence: TGTGCCAGCAAGCCGGGACTAGCGACAGATACGCAGTATTTT. Its translation: CASKPGLATDTQYF. The chain carries TRBV2 and TRBJ2-3; 10 nucleotides align to TRBD2. The CDR3 extends over 14 amino acids. Germline loops: CDR1 SNHLY, CDR2 FYNNEI. The V segment lost 7 bases and the J segment 3 bases; nucleotides outside the gene matches: 4.

This clone was recorded a few times. J is TRBJ2-7 and V is TRBV6-6; 8 bases align to TRBD1. Trimming at V came to 2 bases and at J to 5 bases, leaving 11 bases not matched to a gene. This CDR3 has 16 amino acids. Germline CDR1 is MNHNY and CDR2 is SVGAGI (reference sequence). The CDR3 nucleotides read TGTGCCAGCAGTTACATTGAGGCAGGGGGCGGTCACGAGCAGTACTTC. This translates into CASSYIEAGGGHEQYF.

This chain links TRBV27 with TRBJ1-1; tentative D call: TRBD1 (5 bases). Trimming removed 1 base from V and 8 bases from J, with 20 bases in between. The CDR3 sequence is 16 residues long. CDR1 and CDR2 from the germline V gene are MNHEY and SMNVEV (reference sequence). For the CDR3, the DNA is TGTGCCAGCAGTTTATTGGGGGGGGATAAAACCCAAGAAGCTTTCTTT. Residues: CASSLLGGDKTQEAFF.

V is TRBV6-5 and J is TRBJ2-7, with TRBD1 as a possible D gene (5 bases). CDR1 and CDR2 (germline): MNHEY, SVGAGI. CDR3 size: 13 residues. V shed 11 bases and J shed 0 bases, with 14 bases lying between them. The CDR3 reads CASTRRDSYEQYV. CDR3 DNA: TGTGCCTCAACTCGCAGGGACTCCTACGAGCAGTACGTC.

This chain uses TRBV28 with TRBJ1-1; D remains ambiguous. Germline assignment: CDR1 MDHEN and CDR2 SYDVKM. The V end was cut by 2 bases, the J end by 6 bases, with 7 bases between. This CDR3 has 12 amino acids. CDR3: CASSLNSPEAFF. The CDR3 nucleotides read TGTGCCAGCAGTTTAAATAGCCCTGAAGCTTTCTTT.

Points on this clone: Distinct nucleotide sequences in the sample also encode this CDR3. The chain recombines TRBV18 with TRBJ2-2; TRBD1 aligns across 9 bases. From germline, CDR1 is KGHSH and CDR2 LQKENI. V lost 3 bases to trimming and J lost 3 bases; unmatched junction nucleotides: 2. CDR3 size: 15 residues. In DNA, the CDR3 is TGTGCCAGCTCACCTCGGACAGGGGACACCGGGGAGCTGTTTTTT. Its translation: CASSPRTGDTGELFF.